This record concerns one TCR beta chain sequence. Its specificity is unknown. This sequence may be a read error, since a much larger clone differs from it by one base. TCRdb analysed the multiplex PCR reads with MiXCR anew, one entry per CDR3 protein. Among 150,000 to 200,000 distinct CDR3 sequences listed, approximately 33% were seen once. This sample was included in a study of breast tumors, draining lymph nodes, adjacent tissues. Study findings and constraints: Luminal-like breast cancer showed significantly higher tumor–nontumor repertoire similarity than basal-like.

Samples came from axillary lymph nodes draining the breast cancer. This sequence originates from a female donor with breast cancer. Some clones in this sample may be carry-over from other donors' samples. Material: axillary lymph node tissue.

The CDR3 is CASSPRGGPNNEQFF. The CDR3 DNA reads as TGTGCCAGCAGCCCGCGGGGGGGCCCAAATAATGAGCAGTTCTTC. The chain is built from TRBV11-2 and TRBJ2-1, with TRBD2 matching over 9 bases. The germline gives CDR1 SGHAT, CDR2 FQNNGV. The CDR3 extends over 15 amino acids. Trimming at V came to 5 bases and at J to 7 bases, leaving 9 bases not matched to a gene.